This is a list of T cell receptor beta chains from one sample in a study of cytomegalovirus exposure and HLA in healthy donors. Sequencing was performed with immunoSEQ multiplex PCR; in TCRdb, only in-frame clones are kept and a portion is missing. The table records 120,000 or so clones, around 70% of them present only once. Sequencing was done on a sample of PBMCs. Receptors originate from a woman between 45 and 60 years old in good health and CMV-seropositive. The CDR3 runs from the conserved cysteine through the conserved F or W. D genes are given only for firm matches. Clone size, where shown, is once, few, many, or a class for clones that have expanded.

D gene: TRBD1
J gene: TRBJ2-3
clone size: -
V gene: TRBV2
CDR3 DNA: TGTGCCACCAGACAGGGTTTCGGCACAGATACGCAGTATTTT
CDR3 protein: CATRQGFGTDTQYF

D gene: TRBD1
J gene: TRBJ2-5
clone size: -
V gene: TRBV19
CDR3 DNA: TGTGCCAGCCGGGACAGGGTAAGAGAGACCCAGTACTTC
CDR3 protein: CASRDRVRETQYF

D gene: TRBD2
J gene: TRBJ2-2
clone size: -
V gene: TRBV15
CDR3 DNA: TGTGCCACCAGGGGACTAGCGGGGGTGTTCACCGGGGAGCTGTTTTTT
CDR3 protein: CATRGLAGVFTGELFF

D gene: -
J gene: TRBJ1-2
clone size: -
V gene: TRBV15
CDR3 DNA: TGTGCCACCAGCAGAGACCGGACACCTGATGGCTACACCTTC
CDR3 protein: CATSRDRTPDGYTF

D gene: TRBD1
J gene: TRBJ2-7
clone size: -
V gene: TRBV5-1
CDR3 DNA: TGCGCCAGCAGCTATGACAGGGAATCCTACGAGCAGTACTTC
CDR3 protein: CASSYDRESYEQYF

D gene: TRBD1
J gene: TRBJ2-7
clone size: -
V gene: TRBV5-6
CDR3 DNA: TGTGCCAGCAGCTTTCCGGGACAGGGTTCCCACGAGCAGTACTTC
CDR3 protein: CASSFPGQGSHEQYF

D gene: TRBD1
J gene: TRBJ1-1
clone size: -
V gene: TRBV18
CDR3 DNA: TGTGCCAGCTCACCAGTGACAGGGATGGCTTTCTTT
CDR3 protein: CASSPVTGMAFF

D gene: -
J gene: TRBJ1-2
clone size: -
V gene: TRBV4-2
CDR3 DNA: TGTGCCAGCAGCCAAGAAGGGGGTTATGGCTACACCTTC
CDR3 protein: CASSQEGGYGYTF

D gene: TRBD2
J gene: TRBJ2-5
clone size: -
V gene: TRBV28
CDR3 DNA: TGTGCCAGCAGTTTCCTCAAAGCGGGAGAAGAGACCCAGTACTTC
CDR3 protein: CASSFLKAGEETQYF

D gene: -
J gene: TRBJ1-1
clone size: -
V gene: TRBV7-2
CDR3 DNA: TGTGCCAGCAGCTTAACGGGGGGAGGGAAGAACACTGAAGCTTTCTTT
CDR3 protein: CASSLTGGGKNTEAFF

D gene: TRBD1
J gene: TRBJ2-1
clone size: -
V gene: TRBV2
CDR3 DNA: TGTGCCAGCAGTGACTGGACAGGAACCTACAATGAGCAGTTCTTC
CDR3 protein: CASSDWTGTYNEQFF

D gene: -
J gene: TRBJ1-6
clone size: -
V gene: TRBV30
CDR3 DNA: TGTGCCTGGAGTAGGAACAGGATCTCACCCCTCCACTTT
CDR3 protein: CAWSRNRISPLHF

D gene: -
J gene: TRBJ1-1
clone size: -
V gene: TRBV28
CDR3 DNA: TGTGCCAGCGCCGAAGGGGGAGGGTACACTGAAGCTTTCTTT
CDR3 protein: CASAEGGGYTEAFF

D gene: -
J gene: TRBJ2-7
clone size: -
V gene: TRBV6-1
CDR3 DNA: TGTGCCAGCAGGATCGACCCAGGGGTGGGTGCCGAGCAGTACTTC
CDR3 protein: CASRIDPGVGAEQYF

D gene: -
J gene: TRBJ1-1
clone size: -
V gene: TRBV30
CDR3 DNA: TGTGCCTGGAGTAAGGGGTTGGTGGACAGAAGCTACACTGAAGCTTTCTTT
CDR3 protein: CAWSKGLVDRSYTEAFF

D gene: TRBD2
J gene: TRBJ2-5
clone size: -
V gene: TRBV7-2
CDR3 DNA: TGTGCCAGCACCCCTTTGGGGGGGGAGAGAGAGACCCAGTACTTC
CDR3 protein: CASTPLGGERETQYF

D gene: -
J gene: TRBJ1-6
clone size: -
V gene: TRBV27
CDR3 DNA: TGTGCCAGCAGTTTATCTCCAGGGTATAATTCACCCCTCCACTTT
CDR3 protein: CASSLSPGYNSPLHF

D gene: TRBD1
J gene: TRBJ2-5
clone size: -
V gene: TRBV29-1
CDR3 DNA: TGCAGCGTTGGAGGACAGGGTTCATCAAAGACCCAGTACTTC
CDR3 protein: CSVGGQGSSKTQYF

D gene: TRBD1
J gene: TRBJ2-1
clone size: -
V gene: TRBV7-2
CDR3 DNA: TGTGCCAGCAGCTGGCGACAGGGGAACGCCAATGAGCAGTTCTTC
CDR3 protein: CASSWRQGNANEQFF

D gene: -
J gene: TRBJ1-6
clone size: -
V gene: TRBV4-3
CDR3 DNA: TGCGCCAGCAGCCAGCGGAACTCATATAATTCACCCCTCCACTTT
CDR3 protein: CASSQRNSYNSPLHF

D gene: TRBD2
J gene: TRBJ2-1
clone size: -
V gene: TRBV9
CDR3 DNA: TGTGCCAGCAGCGCCGGACTAGCGGGAGGGCAAAATGAGCAGTTCTTC
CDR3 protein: CASSAGLAGGQNEQFF

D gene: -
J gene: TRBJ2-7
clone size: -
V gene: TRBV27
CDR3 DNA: TGTGCCAGCAGCCAGGGCTACGAGCAGTACTTC
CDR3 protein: CASSQGYEQYF

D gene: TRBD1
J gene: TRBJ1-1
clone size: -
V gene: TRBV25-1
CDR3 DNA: TGTGCCAGCAGTGATCCTGACAGGGTGAACACTGAAGCTTTCTTT
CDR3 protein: CASSDPDRVNTEAFF

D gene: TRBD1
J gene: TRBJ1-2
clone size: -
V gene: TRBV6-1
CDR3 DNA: TGTGCCAGCAGTGAAGTTAGGTCGGGACAGGGGATTTCGCATGGCTACACCTTC
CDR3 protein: CASSEVRSGQGISHGYTF

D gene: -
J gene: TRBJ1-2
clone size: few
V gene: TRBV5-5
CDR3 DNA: TGTGCCAGCAGCTTGGGGCAGAACTATGGCTACACCTTC
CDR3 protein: CASSLGQNYGYTF

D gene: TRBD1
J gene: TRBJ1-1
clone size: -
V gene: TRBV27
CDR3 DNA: TGTGCCAGCAGTTACAGGACAGGCCCGGGGAACACTGAAGCTTTCTTT
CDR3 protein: CASSYRTGPGNTEAFF